Below, 18 T cell receptor beta chains from the same sample are listed, as sequenced in a study of blood T cell repertoires in COVID-19. Profiled with immunoSEQ multiplex PCR; TCRdb holds only in-frame clones, not every one. The sample gives 350,000 or so clones, approximately 86% of which show up once; around 4% is in the top ten. What was sequenced was PBMCs or T cells enriched from blood (not recorded which). Source of these receptors: a woman aged 40 to 55 with acute COVID-19.

The chain couples TRBV5-1 to TRBJ1-1; TRBD1 is a possible D gene (6 bases). This CDR3 comprises 15 residues. Germline values: CDR1 SGHRS, CDR2 YFSETQ. V shed 0 bases and J shed 4 bases, with 13 bases lying between them. The CDR3 is CASSLVSAQGTEAFF. The CDR3 DNA reads as TGCGCCAGCAGCTTGGTCTCCGCACAGGGCACTGAAGCTTTCTTT.

The gene calls are TRBV3-1 (or the pseudogene TRBV3-2) and TRBJ1-3; D remains ambiguous. CDR3 length: 14 residues. Looked up from germline, CDR1 is LGHDT and CDR2 is YNNKEL (reference sequence). With 2 bases removed from V and 4 bases from J, the gap between germline ends came to 9 bases. CDR3 region: CASSQMSAGNTIYF. DNA of the CDR3: TGTGCCAGCAGCCAAATGTCCGCGGGAAACACCATATATTTT.

The chain is built from TRBV2 and TRBJ2-1, with 8 bases matching TRBD1. The CDR3 is 18 residues long. The germline V gene encodes CDR1 SNHLY and CDR2 FYNNEI. The V and J ends lost 6 bases and 5 bases, in that order; junction bases with no gene match: 18. The CDR3 DNA is TGTGCCAGCAGCGCGAAACCGACAGGGGCCCCCCTAAACAATGAGCAGTTCTTC. Its translation is CASSAKPTGAPLNNEQFF.

The chain uses TRBV13 and TRBJ1-1; D gene uncertain. The V gene lost 3 bases and the J gene lost 6 bases, with 14 bases spanning the gap. This CDR3 spans 14 amino acids. From germline, CDR1 is PRHDT and CDR2 FYEKMQ (reference sequence). This chain's CDR3 is CASSFQRSDSEAFF. CDR3 DNA: TGTGCCAGCAGCTTCCAGAGGTCGGATTCTGAAGCTTTCTTT.

The CDR3 sequence is CASSQSAEALQYF. The DNA for the CDR3 is TGTGCCAGCAGCCAGTCTGCGGAGGCGCTTCAGTACTTC. This chain links TRBV14 with TRBJ2-4; tentatively, D is TRBD2 (5 bases). Germline loops: CDR1 SGHDN, CDR2 FVKESK. The V end lost 3 bases, the J end lost 11 bases, and 14 bases lay between the germline ends. CDR3 size: 13 residues.

This clone was seen a single time. The gene calls are TRBV5-1 and TRBJ2-3; 10 nucleotides line up with TRBD1. This CDR3 is built from 16 residues. V lost 4 bases to trimming and J lost 3 bases; unmatched junction nucleotides: 8. Germline V CDR1 and CDR2: SGHRS, YFSETQ. The CDR3 nucleotides read TGCGCCAGCAGCCCCAGCGCGGGACAGGGGACAGATACGCAGTATTTT. Protein product: CASSPSAGQGTDTQYF.

The genes are TRBV27 and TRBJ1-5, with TRBD1 matching 8 bases. The V segment lost 6 bases and the J segment 6 bases; nucleotides outside the gene matches: 7. Germline CDR1 and CDR2: MNHEY and SMNVEV (reference sequence). The length of the CDR3 is 14 residues. The chain's CDR3 is CASRRTGYSQPQHF. The CDR3 DNA follows: TGTGCCAGCAGGAGGACAGGGTACTCTCAGCCCCAGCATTTT.

The chain combines TRBV15 with TRBJ1-2; no clear D gene. Germline CDR1 is LNHNV and CDR2 is YYDKDF (reference sequence). The CDR3 sequence is 15 residues long. V lost 1 base and J lost 4, with 13 bases in between. The CDR3 sequence is CATSRVSQPSYGYTF. In nucleotides, the CDR3 is TGTGCCACCAGCAGAGTGTCCCAACCTAGCTATGGCTACACCTTC.

This clone was detected once. This chain connects TRBV7-9 to TRBJ1-2; the D is unclear. The germline V gene has CDR1 SEHNR and CDR2 FQNEAQ (reference sequence). The CDR3 consists of 15 residues. Trimming shortened V by 0 bases and J by 3 bases, and 11 bases separated the two germline ends. DNA of the CDR3: TGTGCCAGCAGCTTAGCCCCCTCTAGGCACTATGGCTACACCTTC. Its translation is CASSLAPSRHYGYTF.

V usage is TRBV6-2 or TRBV6-3 and J usage is TRBJ1-3; the match to TRBD1 covers 7 bases. The germline V gene has CDR1 MNHEY and CDR2 SVGEGT. Losses at the gene ends were 6 bases for V and 3 bases for J; bases not matched to a gene: 8. CDR3 length equals 15 residues. CDR3 residues: CASSSGQSLGNTIYF. The CDR3 DNA reads as TGTGCCAGCAGCTCGGGACAGAGCCTTGGAAACACCATATATTTT.

The V gene is TRBV5-5, the J gene TRBJ1-6; D perhaps matches TRBD1 (6 bases). The CDR3 loop spans 13 amino acids. The V gene's germline CDR1 is SGHKS and CDR2 YYEKEE (reference sequence). The germline V and J ends were trimmed by 4 bases and 10 bases, with 12 bases remaining between them. The CDR3 region is CASSITGNSPLHF. DNA for the CDR3: TGTGCCAGCAGCATAACAGGGAACTCACCCCTCCACTTT.

The chain links TRBV5-1 to TRBJ2-7; D might be TRBD1 (5 bases). Germline V CDR1 and CDR2: SGHRS, YFSETQ. Trimming removed 0 bases at V and 7 bases at J, with 8 bases between. The CDR3 has 12 residues. The CDR3 loop is CASSLEKGEQYF. The CDR3 region has the DNA TGCGCCAGCAGCTTGGAGAAGGGGGAGCAGTACTTC.

This chain connects TRBV5-4 to TRBJ1-6, with 10 bases lining up with TRBD1. CDR1 and CDR2 from the germline V gene are SGHNT and YYREEE (reference sequence). The ends lost 5 bases at V and 7 bases at J; junction bases unmatched: 6. The CDR3 is 15 amino acids. CDR3 amino acids: CASRTSGQGNSPLHF. In DNA form, the CDR3 reads TGTGCCAGCAGGACATCGGGACAGGGGAATTCACCCCTCCACTTT.

This chain links TRBV6-5 with TRBJ1-6; D ambiguous. Trimming removed 2 bases from V and 0 bases from J, with 5 bases in between. Germline CDR1 MNHEY, CDR2 SVGAGI. CDR3 length equals 15 residues. CDR3 protein: CASSYAGSYNSPLHF. The CDR3 DNA is TGTGCCAGCAGTTACGCGGGCTCCTATAATTCACCCCTCCACTTT.

The chain has TRBV7-3 and TRBJ2-3; no firm D call. This CDR3 has 14 residues. V was trimmed by 3 bases and J by 1 base, leaving 8 bases between them. Germline-derived CDR1 and CDR2 are SGHTA and FQGTGA. The chain's CDR3 is CASSFGSGTDTQYF. The CDR3 nucleotides read TGTGCCAGCAGCTTCGGGTCGGGCACAGATACGCAGTATTTT.

The genes are TRBV4-3 and TRBJ1-1, with D perhaps matching TRBD1 (5 bases). There are 14 residues in the CDR3. V was cut by 2 bases and J by 0 bases, with 7 bases left in between. CDR1 and CDR2 from the germline V gene are LGHNA and YSLEER. CDR3 loop: CASSQLQVNTEAFF. The CDR3 coding sequence is TGCGCCAGCAGCCAATTACAGGTGAACACTGAAGCTTTCTTT.

V usage is TRBV6-6 and J usage is TRBJ2-7; the match to TRBD2 covers 9 bases. Germline lookup yields CDR1 MNHNY and CDR2 SVGAGI (reference sequence). This CDR3 is built from 15 residues. The V and J ends lost 5 bases and 1 base, in that order; junction bases with no gene match: 6. In nucleotides, the CDR3 is TGTGCCAGCAGTCACCGACTAGCGGTGTCCTACGAGCAGTACTTC. This codes for CASSHRLAVSYEQYF.

The chain is built from TRBV18 and TRBJ2-5, with 12 bases lining up with TRBD2. Germline CDR1 is KGHSH and CDR2 is LQKENI. The V gene end was trimmed by 3 bases and the J gene end by 4 bases; junction bases not matched to a gene: 6. This CDR3 is built from 16 residues. The CDR3 is CASSPRTSGTRETQYF. The CDR3, as DNA: TGTGCCAGCTCACCTCGGACTAGCGGGACTAGAGAGACCCAGTACTTC.